The 13 T cell receptor beta chains in this list originate from one sample, sequenced in a study of early T cells in non-severe SARS-CoV-2 infection. TCRdb re-analysed the 5' RACE reads in MiXCR, keeping a single row per CDR3 protein. Of 75,000 to 90,000 distinct CDR3 sequences listed, approximately 6% are singletons. Source material: whole blood. The receptor set was obtained from an adult who was a healthcare worker with PCR-confirmed SARS-CoV-2 infection or an uninfected control (not recorded which).

This clonotype was found many times. The chain is built from TRBV27 and TRBJ1-1; 8 bases are shared with TRBD1. With 4 bases clipped from V and 4 bases from J, the junction kept 14 bases outside the gene matches. This CDR3 comprises 17 residues. Germline V gene sequence: CDR1 MNHEY, CDR2 SMNVEV (reference sequence). CDR3 loop: CASSSLGTGRTGTEAFF. CDR3 DNA sequence: TGTGCCAGCAGTTCCCTTGGGACAGGACGAACTGGCACTGAAGCTTTCTTT.

This clonotype occurred many times. This chain connects TRBV2 to TRBJ2-1; 9 bases align to TRBD2. V gave up 2 bases and J gave up 8 bases; unmatched junction bases: 10. The CDR3 has 16 residues. Germline V gene data show CDR1 as SNHLY and CDR2 as FYNNEI. The CDR3 nucleotides read TGTGCCAGCAGTGAACTAGCGGGACTGGATTCGGATGAGCAGTTCTTC. Translated, it gives CASSELAGLDSDEQFF.

This clonotype was detected many times. The chain couples TRBV29-1 to TRBJ2-1; TRBD1 agrees at 12 bases. V lost 8 bases, J lost 10 bases, and 15 bases stayed unmatched. This CDR3 is built from 15 residues. The germline CDR1 and CDR2 sequences are SQVTM and ANQGSEA. The CDR3 DNA follows: TGCAGCTCAGCCGTAATGGGACAGGGGGCCGGGGAGCAGTTCTTC. Translating it yields CSSAVMGQGAGEQFF.

This clonotype was counted many times. The gene calls are TRBV3-1 and TRBJ1-4, with 7 bases that match TRBD1. Germline CDR1 LGHDT, CDR2 YNNKEL (reference sequence). The CDR3 consists of 16 residues. J lost 4 bases, V lost 2 bases, and 7 bases had no gene match. The CDR3 coding sequence is TGTGCCAGCAGCCAACGTCGGCAGGGGGTTAATGAAAAACTGTTTTTT. It codes for CASSQRRQGVNEKLFF. Full variable domain (remainder filled in from reference TRBV3-1 and TRBJ1-4): DTAVSQTPKYLVTQMGNDKSIKCEQNLGHDTMYWYKQDSKKFLKIMFSYNNKELIINETVPNRFSPKSPDKAHLNLHINSLELGDSAVYFCASSQRRQGVNEKLFFGSGTQLSVL.

The rearrangement uses TRBV5-1 and TRBJ1-6, with D possibly matching TRBD1 (5 bases). Trimming cost V 4 bases and J 5 bases, with 16 bases left between them. The length of the CDR3 is 16 residues. Germline V CDR1 and CDR2: SGHRS, YFSETQ. CDR3 nucleotide sequence: TGCGCCAGCAGCCCGAAGCTTGACAGAGATAATTCACCCCTCCACTTT. This gives the protein CASSPKLDRDNSPLHF.

This clonotype was counted many times. This chain connects TRBV6-1 to TRBJ1-5; D may be TRBD1 (6 bases). Per germline, CDR1 MNHNS and CDR2 SASEGT. The length of the CDR3 is 15 residues. V was clipped by 2 bases and J by 3 bases, with 11 bases between them. The CDR3 region has the DNA TGTGCCAGCAGTGAAATAGGGGGAGACAATCAGCCCCAGCATTTT. This encodes CASSEIGGDNQPQHF.

The gene calls are TRBV5-1 and TRBJ2-5, with TRBD1 matching 7 bases. After removal of 7 bases from V and 3 bases from J, the junction contained 6 bases not matched to a gene. From germline, CDR1 is SGHRS and CDR2 YFSETQ. The CDR3 has 13 amino acids. The CDR3: CASSVTGKETQYF. CDR3 DNA sequence: TGCGCCAGCTCAGTGACAGGGAAAGAGACCCAGTACTTC.

This chain links TRBV7-6 with TRBJ2-3; unclear D gene. Trimming removed 0 bases from V and 8 bases from J, with 6 bases in between. The CDR3 runs 12 residues. Germline CDR1 SGHVS, CDR2 FNYEAQ. The DNA of the CDR3 is TGTGCCAGCAGCTTAGCGGTTGGTACGCAGTATTTT. Translated: CASSLAVGTQYF.

This clonotype has ten or more counts. The chain is built from TRBV28 and TRBJ1-2; D might be TRBD1 (5 bases). With 2 bases removed from V and 10 bases from J, the gap between germline ends came to 11 bases. Per germline, CDR1 MDHEN and CDR2 SYDVKM. The CDR3 runs to 12 residues. DNA of the CDR3: TGTGCCAGCAGTTTAGGTCAGGGTCTCTACACCTTC. Translated: CASSLGQGLYTF.

There are a few counts of this clonotype. The rearrangement joins TRBV6-1 to TRBJ1-5; TRBD1 might be the D (5 bases). This CDR3 comprises 15 residues. V was cut by 2 bases and J by 2 bases, with 10 bases left in between. Germline loops: CDR1 MNHNS, CDR2 SASEGT. CDR3 sequence: CASSEQGAGNQPQHF. DNA of the CDR3: TGTGCCAGCAGTGAACAGGGAGCCGGCAATCAGCCCCAGCATTTT.

The table lists this clonotype with a few counts. The rearrangement links TRBV15 to TRBJ2-5; D is undetermined. This CDR3 contains 15 residues. V was trimmed by 2 bases and J by 2 bases, leaving 12 bases between them. Germline-derived CDR1 and CDR2 are LNHNV and YYDKDF (reference sequence). The CDR3 here is CATSRSGRRQETQYF. The CDR3, as DNA: TGTGCCACCAGCAGATCCGGACGGAGACAAGAGACCCAGTACTTC. The variable domain in full, with the rest retrieved from reference TRBV15 and TRBJ2-5, is DAMVIQNPRYQVTQFGKPVTLSCSQTLNHNVMYWYQQKSSQAPKLLFHYYDKDFNNEADTPDNFQSRRPNTSFCFLDIRSPGLGDTAMYLCATSRSGRRQETQYFGPGTRLLVL.

The table lists this clonotype with many counts. V gene TRBV12-3 or TRBV12-4 combines with J gene TRBJ2-5; D is perhaps TRBD1 or TRBD2 (5 bases each). The CDR3 length is 12 residues. V lost 5 bases to trimming and J lost 5 bases, with 9 bases between them. In DNA, the CDR3 is TGTGCCAGCAGTCCCGGGACGGAGACCCAGTACTTC. It translates to CASSPGTETQYF.

Many counts were recorded for this clonotype. The chain uses TRBV10-2 and TRBJ1-1; D call uncertain. V lost 7 bases to trimming and J lost 3 bases, with 12 bases between them. Germline V lookup: CDR1 WSHSY, CDR2 SAAADI. The CDR3 totals 13 residues. This CDR3 is CASTGPRDTEAFF. CDR3 in DNA: TGCGCCAGCACGGGCCCTAGGGACACTGAAGCTTTCTTT.